What follows is one TCR beta chain and its context. This clonotype was observed many times. There is no known antigen for this receptor. Base qualities are missing; no much larger clone stands one base away. The data originate from a study of regulatory T cells in long-lasting Graves disease (dated by TCRdb to 2020 to 2023). The study in broad terms: Antithyroid drugs had been taken for less than 3 months by newly diagnosed Graves' disease patients. The study was registered as a clinical trial and conducted in China. A total of around 35 samples underwent TCR sequencing, from about 13 patients with persistent Graves' disease and about 20 patients with newly diagnosed Graves' disease. This study used TCR sequencing and RNA sequencing of peripheral blood to compare persistent Graves' disease patients against newly diagnosed Graves' disease patients.

Reading the label with the study, this specimen's time point is: newly diagnosed GD, antithyroid drugs for less than 3 months. RNA was extracted from PBMCs in TRIzol for both TCR sequencing and RNA sequencing. The diagnosis of Graves' disease followed American Thyroid Association guidelines. Patients were recruited from an endocrinology department in Xi'an, China. From each patient, about 9 milliliters of peripheral blood was collected into an EDTA anticoagulant tube. Ficoll Paque Plus density gradient separation was used to isolate PBMCs, and no further T cell sorting was done. An Agilent 2100 Bioanalyzer and agarose gel were used to check RNA quality, while a NanoDrop 2000 measured RNA concentration. Libraries were constructed by multiplex PCR. This sample was sequenced with an Illumina HiSeq 4000. CDR3 regions were amplified by Arm-PCR with iRepertoire HTBI primers to construct TCR beta libraries. PCR products were gel purified before sequencing. The study's processing was this. Gene usage analysis of CDR3 amino acid clonotypes relied on the 60 to 65 TRBV and about 15 TRBJ segments identified across samples. COPE and FqMerger were used to merge the filtered high-quality paired reads into contigs. Contigs were aligned with BLAST to IMGT TRBV, TRBD and TRBJ reference genes, and CDR3 was defined per IMGT. Any clonotype with a frequency above 0.1% was counted as a highly expanded clone. Shannon entropy was used to measure repertoire diversity, and the Gini coefficient was used to measure V-J evenness. Public clonotypes were defined as clonotypes shared by more than one individual. TCRdb trimmed the raw reads at Q25, called clones with MiXCR and kept productive beta chains. Every entry covers one CDR3 protein and lists the most common genes and DNA from its rows. The authors' filters were not applied to this entry. The sample profile shows hundreds of thousands of distinct CDR3 sequences; approximately 15% of them were found once. The ten biggest clones cover around 18% of the sample.

The paper as a whole reports these results and caveats: Persistent disease showed preferential use of TRBV28, TRBJ1-2 and TRBJ2-5, whereas newly diagnosed disease favored TRBV20-1 and TRBJ2-1. Patients with persistent disease shared more public clonotypes (around 3,000) than newly diagnosed patients did (966). Only peripheral blood was studied, because thyroid tissue, the primary lesion, was inaccessible. Sequencing and analysis were limited to the TCR beta chain. The authors noted that the small sample size was a limitation that may lower accuracy. Persistent Graves' disease patients showed lower TCR Shannon entropy and fewer highly expanded clones than newly diagnosed patients, suggesting clonal expansion.

Trimming costs V 8 bases and J 7 bases, and their ends lie 11 bases apart. There are 11 amino acids in the CDR3, from cysteine to phenylalanine inclusive. Solely the CDR3 DNA is kept, with 33 bases framed from the first base. CDR1 and CDR2 are drawn from the germline V gene: ENHRY, SYGVKD. The same data also contributed to another study, on T cells in Graves' hyperthyroidism and ophthalmopathy. The second paper further reports: Stable Graves' hyperthyroidism was defined as the absence of progression to ophthalmopathy over 18 months of follow-up. Hyperthyroidism patients were newly diagnosed, had a disease duration of under 2 months, and were aged 18 to 65 years. Exclusion was applied to patients with uncontrolled infections, other autoimmune diseases, pregnancy or lactation. Diagnoses were established on the basis of clinical symptoms, serum thyroxine and TRAb, thyroid ultrasound, and orbital computed tomography. A first-round RT-PCR of the TCR CDR3 used the HTBI primer set with the Qiagen OneStep RT-PCR kit. Blood samples also contained most of the expanded thyroid clonotypes (frequency above 0.001), which suggests that blood repertoires may reflect thyroid immune responses. Ophthalmopathy was separated from stable hyperthyroidism by a 13 V-J signature model, with approximately 86% sensitivity and 81% to 83% specificity obtained in cross-validation and 80%/75% obtained in testing. In validation, the model predicted progression to ophthalmopathy with about 71% sensitivity and approximately 72% specificity, a median of about 6 months before onset. A discovery cohort of roughly 96 patients, 43 with Graves' ophthalmopathy and 55 to 60 with stable Graves' hyperthyroidism, was used to find distinguishing TCR V-J signatures. Prospective prediction of ophthalmopathy was tested in an independent validation cohort consisting of 18 hyperthyroidism patients and more than 15 patients who later progressed to ophthalmopathy. The 85 to 100 discovery patients were divided at random into training and test sets in a 7:3 ratio. In about 6 Graves' hyperthyroidism patients, the study also compared T-cell repertoires from thyroid tissue with T-cell repertoires from blood. Following sampling, methimazole starting at 30 mg daily was given to hyperthyroidism patients, and high-dose intravenous methylprednisolone was given to ophthalmopathy patients. The libraries were constructed in a second round of multiplex PCR and then size-selected and purified. The libraries were sequenced on an Illumina HiSeq2000 using paired-end 100 bp reads. SOAPnuke was used to process the raw data, throwing out any read that contained adapters or uncalled bases, had a mean Phred below 15, or lacked an exact constant-primer or identifier match. High-quality paired reads were merged using COPE v1.2.5, and each unique nucleotide sequence was defined as a clonotype. MiTCR v1.1 was used to align the clonotypes against IMGT TRBV, TRBD and TRBJ reference segments. The analysis was restricted to V-J combinations with a frequency above 0.0001, which together covered about 99% of the repertoires. The TCS score was defined as F50 (clonal expansion) divided by E x V (chaos), with BLOSUM62-based TCRdist calculated between CDR3 peptides within each V-J. Welch's t-statistics and random forest reduced roughly 530 V-J features to fewer than 15, which were used in a naive Bayes classifier (R e1071). No statistical method was used to fix the sample size in advance, and group allocation was not hidden from the investigators. TCR Vbeta CDR3 sequencing of roughly 140 peripheral blood samples (roughly 43 ophthalmopathy, roughly 72 hyperthyroidism and around 17 progressor patients) is reported in the paper.

The receptor was isolated from a woman aged 25 to 39 with Graves disease. Donor details come from another sample of the same person, matched by shared clones. The sample was peripheral blood mononuclear cells (PBMCs), taken at new diagnosis, from a patient treated with antithyroid drugs. The V and J genes are TRBV10-3 and TRBJ2-5, with the identity of the D gene unclear. The sequence in DNA is TGTGCCATCGGGGATTTCGGGACCCAGTACTTC. This gives the protein CAIGDFGTQYF.